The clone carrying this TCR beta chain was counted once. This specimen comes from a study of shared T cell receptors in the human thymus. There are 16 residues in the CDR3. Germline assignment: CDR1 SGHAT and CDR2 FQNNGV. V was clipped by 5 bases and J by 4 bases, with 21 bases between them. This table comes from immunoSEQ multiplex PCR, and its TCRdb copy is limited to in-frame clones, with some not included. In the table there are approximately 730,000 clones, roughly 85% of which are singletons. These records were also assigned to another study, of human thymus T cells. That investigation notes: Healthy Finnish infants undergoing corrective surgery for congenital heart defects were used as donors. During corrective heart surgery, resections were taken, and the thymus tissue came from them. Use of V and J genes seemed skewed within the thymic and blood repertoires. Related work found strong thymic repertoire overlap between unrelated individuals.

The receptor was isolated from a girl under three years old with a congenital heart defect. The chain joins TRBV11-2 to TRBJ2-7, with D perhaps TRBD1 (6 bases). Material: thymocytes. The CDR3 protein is CASSLGLGDTHYEQYF. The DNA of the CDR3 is TGTGCCAGCAGCCTAGGCTTAGGGGACACCCATTACGAGCAGTACTTC.